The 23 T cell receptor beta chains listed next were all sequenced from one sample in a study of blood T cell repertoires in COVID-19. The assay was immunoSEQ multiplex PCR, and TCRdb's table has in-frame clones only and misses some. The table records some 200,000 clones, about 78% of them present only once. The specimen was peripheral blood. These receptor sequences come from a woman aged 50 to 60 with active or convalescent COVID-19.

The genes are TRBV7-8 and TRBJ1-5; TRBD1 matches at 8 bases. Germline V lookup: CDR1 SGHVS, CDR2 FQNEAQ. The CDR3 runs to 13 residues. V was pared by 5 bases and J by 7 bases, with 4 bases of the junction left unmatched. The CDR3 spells CASSLRTGQPQHF. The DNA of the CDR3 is TGTGCCAGCAGCCTCAGGACAGGGCAGCCCCAGCATTTT.

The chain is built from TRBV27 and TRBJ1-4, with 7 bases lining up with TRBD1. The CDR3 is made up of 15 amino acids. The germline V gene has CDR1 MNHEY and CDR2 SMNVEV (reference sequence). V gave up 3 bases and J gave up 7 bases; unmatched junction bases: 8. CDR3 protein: CASSFTGVLLEKLFF. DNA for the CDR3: TGTGCCAGCAGTTTTACAGGGGTTCTCCTTGAAAAACTGTTTTTT.

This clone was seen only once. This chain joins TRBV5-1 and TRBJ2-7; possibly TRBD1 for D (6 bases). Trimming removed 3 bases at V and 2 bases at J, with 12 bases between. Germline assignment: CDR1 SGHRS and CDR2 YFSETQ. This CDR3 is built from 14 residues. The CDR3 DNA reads TGCGCCAGCAGCTCCCGGACAGACACCTACGAGCAGTACTTC. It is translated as CASSSRTDTYEQYF.

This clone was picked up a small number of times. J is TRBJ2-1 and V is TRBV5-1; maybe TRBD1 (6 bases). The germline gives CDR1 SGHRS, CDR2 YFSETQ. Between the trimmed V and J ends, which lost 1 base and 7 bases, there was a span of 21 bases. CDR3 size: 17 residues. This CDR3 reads CASSLSPRGKVGNEQFF. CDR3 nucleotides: TGCGCCAGCAGCTTGAGTCCTAGGGGGAAGGTCGGGAATGAGCAGTTCTTC.

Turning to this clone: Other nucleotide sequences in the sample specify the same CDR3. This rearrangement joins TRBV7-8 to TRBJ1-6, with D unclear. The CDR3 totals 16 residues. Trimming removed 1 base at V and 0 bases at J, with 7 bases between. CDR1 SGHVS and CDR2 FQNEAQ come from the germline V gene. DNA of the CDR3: TGTGCCAGCAGCTTAGAAGGGAGCTCCTATAATTCACCCCTCCACTTT. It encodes CASSLEGSSYNSPLHF.

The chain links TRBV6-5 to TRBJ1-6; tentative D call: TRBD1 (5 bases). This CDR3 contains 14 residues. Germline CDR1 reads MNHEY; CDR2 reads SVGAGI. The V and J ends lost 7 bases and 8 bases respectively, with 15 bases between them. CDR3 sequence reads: CASTRSGVDSPLHF. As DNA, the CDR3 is TGTGCCAGCACCCGATCGGGGGTAGATTCACCCCTCCACTTT.

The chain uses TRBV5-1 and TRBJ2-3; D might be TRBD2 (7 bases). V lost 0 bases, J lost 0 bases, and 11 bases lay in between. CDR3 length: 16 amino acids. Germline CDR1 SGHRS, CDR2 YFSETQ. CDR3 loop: CASSLDGGASTDTQYF. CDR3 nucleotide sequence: TGCGCCAGCAGCTTGGATGGGGGGGCTAGCACAGATACGCAGTATTTT.

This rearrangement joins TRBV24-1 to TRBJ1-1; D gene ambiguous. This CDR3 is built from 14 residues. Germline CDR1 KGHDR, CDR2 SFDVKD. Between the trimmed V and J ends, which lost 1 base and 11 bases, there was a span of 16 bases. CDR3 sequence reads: CATSDLGRAGGAFF. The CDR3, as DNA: TGTGCCACCAGTGATTTAGGTAGGGCAGGAGGGGCTTTCTTT.

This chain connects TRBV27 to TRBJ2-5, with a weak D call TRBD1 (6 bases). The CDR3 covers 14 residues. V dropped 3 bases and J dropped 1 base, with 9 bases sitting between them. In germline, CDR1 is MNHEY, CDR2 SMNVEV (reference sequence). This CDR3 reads CASSFMDSQETQYF. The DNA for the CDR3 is TGTGCCAGCAGTTTTATGGACAGCCAAGAGACCCAGTACTTC.

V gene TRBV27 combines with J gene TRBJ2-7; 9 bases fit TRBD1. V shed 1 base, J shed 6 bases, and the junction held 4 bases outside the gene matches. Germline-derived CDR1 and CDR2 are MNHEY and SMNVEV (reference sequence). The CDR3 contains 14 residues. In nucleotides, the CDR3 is TGTGCCAGCAGTTTATTGAGGACAGGGGTCGAGCAGTACTTC. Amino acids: CASSLLRTGVEQYF.

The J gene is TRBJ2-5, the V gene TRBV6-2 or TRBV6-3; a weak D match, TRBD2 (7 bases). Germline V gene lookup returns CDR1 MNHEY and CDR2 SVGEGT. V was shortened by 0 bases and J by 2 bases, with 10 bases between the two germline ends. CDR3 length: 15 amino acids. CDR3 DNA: TGTGCCAGCAGTTACTCCGGGGGGCTACAAGAGACCCAGTACTTC. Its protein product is CASSYSGGLQETQYF.

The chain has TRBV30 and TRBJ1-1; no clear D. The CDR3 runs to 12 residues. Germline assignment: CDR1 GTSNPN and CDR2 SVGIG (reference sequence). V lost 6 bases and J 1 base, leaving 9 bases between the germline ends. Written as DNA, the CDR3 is TGTGCCTGCGACTTGGGGAACACTGAAGCTTTCTTT. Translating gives CACDLGNTEAFF.

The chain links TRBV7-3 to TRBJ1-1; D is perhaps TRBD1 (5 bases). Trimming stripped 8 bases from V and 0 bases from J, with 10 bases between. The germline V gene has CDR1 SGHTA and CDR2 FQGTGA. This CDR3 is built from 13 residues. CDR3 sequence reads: CASRRDLNTEAFF. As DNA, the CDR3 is TGTGCCAGCCGGAGGGACTTGAACACTGAAGCTTTCTTT.

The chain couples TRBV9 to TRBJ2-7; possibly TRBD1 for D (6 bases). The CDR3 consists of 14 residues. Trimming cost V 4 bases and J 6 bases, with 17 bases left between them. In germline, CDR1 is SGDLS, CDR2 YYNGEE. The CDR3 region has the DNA TGTGCCAGCAGCTCCTCAGGGGATTTCGGCGAGCAGTACTTC. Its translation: CASSSSGDFGEQYF.

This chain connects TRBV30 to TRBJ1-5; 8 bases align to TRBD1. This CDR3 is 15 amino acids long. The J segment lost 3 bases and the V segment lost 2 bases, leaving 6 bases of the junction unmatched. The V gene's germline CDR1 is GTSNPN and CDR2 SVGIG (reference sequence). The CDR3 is CAWSFGQGNNQPQHF. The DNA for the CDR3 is TGTGCCTGGAGTTTTGGACAGGGTAACAATCAGCCCCAGCATTTT.

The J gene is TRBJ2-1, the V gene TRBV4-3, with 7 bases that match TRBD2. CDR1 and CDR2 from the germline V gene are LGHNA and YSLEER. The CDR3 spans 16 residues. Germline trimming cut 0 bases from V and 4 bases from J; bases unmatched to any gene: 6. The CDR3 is CASSQDLSGAYNEQFF. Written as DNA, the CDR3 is TGCGCCAGCAGCCAAGATCTGAGCGGGGCATACAATGAGCAGTTCTTC.

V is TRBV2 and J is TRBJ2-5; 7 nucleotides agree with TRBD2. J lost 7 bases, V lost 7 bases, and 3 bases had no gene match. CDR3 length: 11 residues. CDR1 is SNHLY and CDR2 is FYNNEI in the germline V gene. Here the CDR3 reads CASTWEGTQYF. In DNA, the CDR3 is TGTGCCAGCACCTGGGAGGGGACCCAGTACTTC.

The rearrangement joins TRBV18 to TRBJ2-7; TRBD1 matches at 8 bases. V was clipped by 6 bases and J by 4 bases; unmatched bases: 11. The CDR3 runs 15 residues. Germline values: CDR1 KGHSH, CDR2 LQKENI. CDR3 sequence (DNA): TGTGCCAGCTCCGATGGACAGGGCAGAGGGTACGAGCAGTACTTC. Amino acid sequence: CASSDGQGRGYEQYF.

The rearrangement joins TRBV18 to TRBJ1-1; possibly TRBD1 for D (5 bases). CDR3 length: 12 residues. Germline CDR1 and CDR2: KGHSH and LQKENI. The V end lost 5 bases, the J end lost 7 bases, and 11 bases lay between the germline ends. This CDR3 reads CASSGALSEAFF. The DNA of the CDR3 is TGTGCCAGCTCAGGGGCTTTAAGTGAAGCTTTCTTT.

The CDR3 loop reads CASSPTGTGGRAFF. The CDR3, as DNA: TGTGCCAGCAGCCCTACGGGGACAGGGGGAAGGGCTTTCTTT. V gene TRBV9 combines with J gene TRBJ1-1; 11 bases are shared with TRBD1. Germline lookup yields CDR1 SGDLS and CDR2 YYNGEE. The CDR3 is 14 amino acids. J was trimmed by 11 bases and V by 4 bases; bases with no gene match: 10.

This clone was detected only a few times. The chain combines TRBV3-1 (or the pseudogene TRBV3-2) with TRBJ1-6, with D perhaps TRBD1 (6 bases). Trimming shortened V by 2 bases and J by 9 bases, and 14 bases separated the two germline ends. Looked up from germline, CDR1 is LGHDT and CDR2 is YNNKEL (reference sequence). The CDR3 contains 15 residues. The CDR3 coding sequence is TGTGCCAGCAGCCAACGGGGGGGGCGGGGTTCACCCCTCCACTTT. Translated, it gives CASSQRGGRGSPLHF.

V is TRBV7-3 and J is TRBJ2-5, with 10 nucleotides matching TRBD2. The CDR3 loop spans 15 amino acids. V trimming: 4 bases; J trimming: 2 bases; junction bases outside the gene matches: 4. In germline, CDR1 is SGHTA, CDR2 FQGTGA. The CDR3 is CASSYLAGAQETQYF. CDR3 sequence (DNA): TGTGCCAGCAGCTATCTAGCGGGGGCTCAAGAGACCCAGTACTTC.

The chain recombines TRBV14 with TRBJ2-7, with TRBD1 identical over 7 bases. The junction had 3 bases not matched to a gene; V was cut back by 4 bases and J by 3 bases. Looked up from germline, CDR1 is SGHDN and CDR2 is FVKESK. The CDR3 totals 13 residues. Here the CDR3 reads CASSPQGDYEQYF. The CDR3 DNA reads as TGTGCCAGCAGCCCCCAGGGGGACTACGAGCAGTACTTC.